The next 21 T cell receptor beta chains were all read from a single sample in a study of identical twins. TCRdb re-analysed the 5' RACE reads in MiXCR, keeping a single row per CDR3 protein. The data show about 470,000 distinct CDR3 sequences, with 24% seen just once and over 2.5% held by the top ten. These records were also assigned to another study, of T cells expressing NK-cell markers.

Sequenced material: CD4+ T cells sorted from blood. These receptors originate from a woman aged 18-30 years in good health.

The sample holds a few counts of this clonotype. The genes are TRBV2 and TRBJ2-3; no clear D. Germline CDR1 is SNHLY and CDR2 is FYNNEI. The V and J ends lost 3 bases and 3 bases respectively, with 10 bases between them. CDR3 length: 14 residues. Here the CDR3 reads CASSDDFSTDTQYF. The CDR3 DNA is TGTGCCAGCAGTGACGACTTCAGTACAGATACGCAGTATTTT.

This clonotype was seen only a few times. This sequence joins TRBV29-1 and TRBJ2-7; 10 bases fit TRBD1. The CDR3 contains 18 residues. CDR1 is SQVTM and CDR2 is ANQGSEA in the germline V gene. Trimming at V came to 4 bases and at J to 2 bases, leaving 17 bases not matched to a gene. CDR3 loop: CSVARDRGSLGRAYEQYF. The CDR3 nucleotides are TGCAGCGTTGCCCGGGACAGGGGAAGCCTAGGTCGGGCCTACGAGCAGTACTTC.

This clonotype was observed once. The CDR3 here is CASSEWAGEQETQYF. The CDR3 DNA reads as TGTGCCAGCAGTGAATGGGCGGGGGAGCAAGAGACCCAGTACTTC. The rearrangement uses TRBV2 and TRBJ2-5, with 7 positions matching TRBD2. Unmatched junction bases numbered 5, after V lost 2 bases and J lost 2 bases. From germline, CDR1 is SNHLY and CDR2 FYNNEI. This CDR3 spans 15 amino acids.

This clonotype has only a few counts. This chain connects TRBV5-1 to TRBJ2-3; D is uncertain. This CDR3 has 16 amino acids. The germline CDR1 and CDR2 sequences are SGHRS and YFSETQ. V was trimmed by 4 bases and J by 2 bases, leaving 17 bases between them. CDR3: CASSRSQAIVTDTQYF. CDR3 nucleotides: TGCGCCAGCAGCCGAAGCCAAGCTATCGTCACAGATACGCAGTATTTT.

This clonotype was seen only a few times. The V call is TRBV6-1, the J call TRBJ2-3, with 8 bases identical to TRBD2. Unmatched junction bases numbered 6, after V lost 4 bases and J lost 0 bases. The V gene's germline CDR1 is MNHNS and CDR2 SASEGT. CDR3 length: 16 residues. The CDR3 DNA reads TGTGCCAGCAGTGGACGTAGCGGGGCAAGCACAGATACGCAGTATTTT. This translates into CASSGRSGASTDTQYF.

The chain carries TRBV11-2 and TRBJ2-7, with 10 bases that match TRBD2. The CDR3 is 14 amino acids. Germline assignment: CDR1 SGHAT and CDR2 FQNNGV. The V gene end was trimmed by 5 bases and the J gene end by 4 bases; junction bases not matched to a gene: 5. CDR3: CASSPSGSEYEQYF. The CDR3 DNA follows: TGTGCCAGCAGCCCTAGCGGGAGTGAATACGAGCAGTACTTC.

This clonotype came up once. The chain joins TRBV11-2 to TRBJ1-1; D not resolved. Per germline, CDR1 SGHAT and CDR2 FQNNGV. The CDR3 has 15 amino acids. Trimming stripped 2 bases from V and 5 bases from J, with 15 bases between. CDR3: CASSLSVVGQTEAFF. The DNA for the CDR3 is TGTGCCAGCAGCTTAAGTGTTGTTGGGCAGACTGAAGCTTTCTTT.

This chain uses TRBV24-1 with TRBJ1-2; no clear D gene. Looked up from germline, CDR1 is KGHDR and CDR2 is SFDVKD. The CDR3 consists of 13 residues. Trimming left V 0 bases short and J 1 base short, with 2 bases between. The CDR3 here is CATSDLFNYGYTF. The CDR3 DNA reads TGTGCCACCAGTGATTTGTTTAACTATGGCTACACCTTC.

This clonotype was counted many times. Sequence at one end of the junction differs from germline and may be a read error. This sequence joins TRBV5-1 and TRBJ2-5, with 8 bases matching TRBD2. CDR3 length equals 14 residues. Per germline, CDR1 SGHRS and CDR2 YFSETQ. In DNA, the CDR3 is TGTGCCAGCAGCCGTACTAGCGGACAAGAGACCCAGTACTTC. Translation: CASSRTSGQETQYF.

This clonotype occurred a few times. Here the CDR3 reads CASSYAGAEVEKLFF. For the CDR3, the DNA is TGTGCCAGCAGTTACGCAGGGGCGGAAGTTGAAAAACTGTTTTTT. The chain uses TRBV6-5 and TRBJ1-4; D is perhaps TRBD1 (6 bases). This CDR3 region has 15 residues. Germline V lookup: CDR1 MNHEY, CDR2 SVGAGI. V was pared by 2 bases and J by 7 bases, with 14 bases between.

For this clonotype: Since a much larger clone is just one base distant, this may be a read error. The chain joins TRBV7-9 to TRBJ2-7, with no clear D. This CDR3 is 12 amino acids long. V lost 1 base, J lost 6 bases, and 7 bases lay in between. In germline, CDR1 is SEHNR, CDR2 FQNEAQ (reference sequence). The CDR3 loop is CASSLEPREQYF. CDR3 in DNA: TGTGCCAGCAGCTTAGAGCCCCGCGAGCAGTACTTC. The full variable domain, rest sourced from reference TRBV7-9 and TRBJ2-7, is DTGVSQNPRHKITKRGQNVTFRCDPISEHNRLYWYRQTLGQGPEFLTYFQNEAQLEKSRLLSDRFSAERPKGSFSTLEIQRTEQGDSAMYLCASSLEPREQYFGPGTRLTVT.

This clonotype was picked up a small number of times. The CDR3 DNA reads as TGCGCCAGCAGCTTGCAGGGGGCAAGCGCCGGGGAGCTGTTTTTT. Amino acid sequence: CASSLQGASAGELFF. The chain couples TRBV5-1 to TRBJ2-2, with 8 bases lining up with TRBD1. The CDR3 has 15 residues. V shed 1 base, J shed 6 bases, and the junction held 5 bases outside the gene matches. CDR1 is SGHRS, CDR2 YFSETQ, per germline.

In its sample, this clonotype was seen a few times. The chain employs TRBV11-3 and TRBJ2-2; D gene unclear. The germline V gene has CDR1 SGHNT and CDR2 YENEEA. CDR3 size: 14 residues. V lost 6 bases and J lost 5, with 13 bases in between. CDR3 in DNA: TGTGCCAGCAGTCTTGCATCCGGGACCGGGGAGCTGTTTTTT. It codes for CASSLASGTGELFF. The variable domain in full, with the rest retrieved from reference TRBV11-3 and TRBJ2-2, is EAGVVQSPRYKIIEKKQPVAFWCNPISGHNTLYWYLQNLGQGPELLIRYENEEAVDDSQLPKDRFSAERLKGVDSTLKIQPAELGDSAVYLCASSLASGTGELFFGEGSRLTVL.

The table lists this clonotype with a few counts. The chain recombines TRBV10-3 with TRBJ2-1; D perhaps matches TRBD2 (6 bases). The CDR3 loop spans 15 amino acids. V dropped 10 bases and J dropped 8 bases, with 24 bases sitting between them. Germline V gene data show CDR1 as ENHRY and CDR2 as SYGVKD. Written as DNA, the CDR3 is TGTGCCACCGGGACTGGGGGGAGCGGCGGGCATGAGCAGTTCTTC. It yields the protein CATGTGGSGGHEQFF.

In its sample, this clonotype was seen a few times. The chain carries TRBV10-3 and TRBJ2-5; D gene unclear. This CDR3 has 13 residues. Germline V lookup: CDR1 ENHRY, CDR2 SYGVKD. V was clipped by 3 bases and J by 5 bases, with 10 bases between them. This CDR3 reads CAISDPVGETQYF. CDR3 nucleotides: TGTGCCATCAGTGACCCGGTAGGGGAGACCCAGTACTTC.

The chain employs TRBV12-3 or TRBV12-4 and TRBJ2-3; a weak D match, TRBD2 (5 bases). The CDR3 spans 12 residues. V was shortened by 4 bases and J by 5 bases, with 7 bases between the two germline ends. CDR3 residues: CASSSEGDTQYF. DNA of the CDR3: TGTGCCAGCAGTTCCGAGGGAGATACGCAGTATTTT.

This clonotype was counted between two and nine times. The rearrangement joins TRBV14 to TRBJ2-1, with 12 nucleotides matching TRBD2. The V gene's germline CDR1 is SGHDN and CDR2 FVKESK. The CDR3 consists of 16 residues. V shed 1 base and J 8 bases; nucleotides not matched to a gene: 6. DNA of the CDR3: TGTGCCAGCAGCCAAGTTATGACTAGCGGGAGTCATGAGCAGTTCTTC. Translation: CASSQVMTSGSHEQFF.

This clonotype has more than one count but fewer than ten. CDR3 DNA: TGCAGTTCTAAAGGGGGACCGACCTACGAGCAGTACTTC. Its protein is CSSKGGPTYEQYF. The V gene is TRBV20-1, the J gene TRBJ2-7; tentative D call: TRBD1 (6 bases). The germline V and J ends were trimmed by 8 bases and 2 bases, with 16 bases remaining between them. This CDR3 is built from 13 residues. Per the germline V gene, CDR1 is DFQATT and CDR2 is SNEGSKA (reference sequence).

The gene calls are TRBV20-1 and TRBJ2-5, with D uncertain. V lost 4 bases and J 2 bases, leaving 14 bases between the germline ends. Germline CDR1 DFQATT, CDR2 SNEGSKA (reference sequence). The length of the CDR3 is 14 residues. This CDR3 reads CSANARRGQETQYF. In DNA, the CDR3 is TGCAGTGCTAACGCACGTCGTGGGCAAGAGACCCAGTACTTC.

The chain uses TRBV5-5 and TRBJ1-1, with D hard to call. The CDR3 is 12 residues long. Germline assignment: CDR1 SGHKS and CDR2 YYEKEE (reference sequence). Trimming shortened V by 4 bases and J by 6 bases, and 10 bases separated the two germline ends. The CDR3 DNA is TGTGCCAGCAGCCCCTTACGGGCTGAAGCTTTCTTT. It yields the protein CASSPLRAEAFF.

This clonotype has just a few counts. The chain joins TRBV29-1 to TRBJ1-1; possibly TRBD1 for D (5 bases). The germline CDR1 and CDR2 sequences are SQVTM and ANQGSEA. This CDR3 spans 10 amino acids. V was shortened by 6 bases and J by 11 bases, with 13 bases between the two germline ends. The CDR3 loop reads CSVAGAAAFF. Written as DNA, the CDR3 is TGCAGCGTGGCCGGGGCCGCGGCTTTCTTT. The whole variable domain, filled in from reference TRBV29-1 and TRBJ1-1, reads SAVISQKPSRDICQRGTSLTIQCQVDSQVTMMFWYRQQPGQSLTLIATANQGSEATYESGFVIDKFPISRPNLTFSTLTVSNMSPEDSSIYLCSVAGAAAFFGQGTRLTVV.